These 18 T cell receptor beta chains were all obtained from the same sample, sequenced in a study of cytomegalovirus exposure and HLA in healthy donors. PCR amplification relied on 60 Vbeta primers (plus 13 Jbeta primers). Produced via immunoSEQ multiplex PCR; TCRdb's table is partial and in-frame only. The repertoire includes more than 140,000 clones, 55% to 70% of them detected once, and around 2.9% sits in the top ten. The sequencing sample was made of PBMCs. The receptors shown here come from a woman in her twenties or thirties in good health and CMV-seropositive.

CDR3 sequence reads: CASSYHLPPGVRTDTQYF. In nucleotides, the CDR3 is TGTGCCAGCAGCTATCACCTCCCCCCAGGGGTCCGCACAGATACGCAGTATTTT. The gene calls are TRBV7-6 and TRBJ2-3; D is possibly TRBD1 (6 bases). Germline CDR1 and CDR2: SGHVS and FNYEAQ. The CDR3 extends over 18 amino acids. V was pared by 4 bases and J by 1 base, with 21 bases between.

The V gene is TRBV2, the J gene TRBJ1-1; D unresolved. Germline CDR1 SNHLY, CDR2 FYNNEI. The CDR3 is 16 residues long. Trimming removed 7 bases from V and 0 bases from J, with 18 bases in between. The CDR3 nucleotides read TGTGCCAGCACGCTAGTCGACTCTATCATGAACACTGAAGCTTTCTTT. It encodes CASTLVDSIMNTEAFF. Combining the CDR3 with reference TRBV2 and TRBJ1-1 gives the whole variable domain EPEVTQTPSHQVTQMGQEVILRCVPISNHLYFYWYRQILGQKVEFLVSFYNNEISEKSEIFDDQFSVERPDGSNFTLKIRSTKLEDSAMYFCASTLVDSIMNTEAFFGQGTRLTVV.

The chain links TRBV5-1 to TRBJ2-1, with 7 bases aligning to TRBD2. Germline V gene lookup returns CDR1 SGHRS and CDR2 YFSETQ. The CDR3 has 16 amino acids. With 0 bases clipped from V and 2 bases from J, the junction kept 5 bases outside the gene matches. CDR3 residues: CASSLDGGSAYNEQFF. CDR3 nucleotides: TGCGCCAGCAGCTTGGATGGCGGGAGCGCCTACAATGAGCAGTTCTTC.

This clone was observed a handful of times. This chain joins TRBV6-1 and TRBJ1-1; 9 positions match TRBD1. The germline V gene has CDR1 MNHNS and CDR2 SASEGT. The CDR3 consists of 14 residues. V trimming: 5 bases; J trimming: 1 base; junction bases outside the gene matches: 2. CDR3 in DNA: TGTGCCAGCAGTCGGACAGGGGCGAACACTGAAGCTTTCTTT. Amino acids: CASSRTGANTEAFF.

The chain recombines TRBV19 with TRBJ2-4; 10 nucleotides align to TRBD1. CDR1 and CDR2 from the germline V gene are LNHDA and SQIVND (reference sequence). V gave up 5 bases and J gave up 6 bases; unmatched junction bases: 1. The CDR3 has 13 amino acids. CDR3 amino acids: CASSWTGGNIQYF. The CDR3 DNA follows: TGTGCCAGTAGTTGGACAGGGGGAAACATTCAGTACTTC.

The chain joins TRBV27 to TRBJ2-3; 7 bases are shared with TRBD2. V lost 3 bases to trimming and J lost 5 bases; unmatched junction nucleotides: 11. The germline V gene has CDR1 MNHEY and CDR2 SMNVEV (reference sequence). The CDR3 totals 16 residues. The DNA of the CDR3 is TGTGCCAGCAGTTTTCGTGCGGGGGTTCCGTTAGATACGCAGTATTTT. This encodes CASSFRAGVPLDTQYF.

This rearrangement joins TRBV5-4 to TRBJ2-3; D gene unclear. This CDR3 comprises 14 residues. Germline loops: CDR1 SGHNT, CDR2 YYREEE (reference sequence). Deletions cut 1 base from V and 3 bases from J, with 9 bases between. CDR3 sequence: CASSLSQLTDTQYF. CDR3 nucleotide sequence: TGTGCCAGCAGCTTGTCACAGTTAACAGATACGCAGTATTTT.

This clone was seen a few times. The chain recombines TRBV6-5 with TRBJ1-2, with a weak D call TRBD1 (6 bases). This CDR3 has 14 amino acids. From germline, CDR1 is MNHEY and CDR2 SVGAGI. V shed 7 bases and J shed 0 bases, with 12 bases lying between them. Here the CDR3 reads CASTTGISNYGYTF. In DNA form, the CDR3 reads TGTGCCAGCACCACAGGGATCTCTAACTATGGCTACACCTTC.

V usage is TRBV11-2 and J usage is TRBJ1-2; 9 positions match TRBD1. The length of the CDR3 is 14 residues. Germline V gene data show CDR1 as SGHAT and CDR2 as FQNNGV. J was trimmed by 4 bases and V by 5 bases; bases with no gene match: 5. The CDR3 region is CASSPTTGGYGYTF. In nucleotides, the CDR3 is TGTGCCAGCAGCCCGACGACAGGGGGCTATGGCTACACCTTC.

This clone was seen a single time. The rearrangement links TRBV7-9 to TRBJ1-5; tentatively, D is TRBD1 (5 bases). Germline V gene lookup returns CDR1 SEHNR and CDR2 FQNEAQ (reference sequence). The CDR3 extends over 15 amino acids. The ends were cut back, 5 bases at V and 2 bases at J, with 13 bases in the middle. The CDR3 spells CASSPTGSGNQPQHF. CDR3 DNA: TGTGCCAGCAGCCCAACAGGCTCCGGCAATCAGCCCCAGCATTTT.

The chain recombines TRBV5-1 with TRBJ2-5; TRBD2 aligns across 8 bases. The CDR3 runs to 16 residues. Germline assignment: CDR1 SGHRS and CDR2 YFSETQ. The trim removed 3 bases at V and 4 bases at J, leaving 11 bases unmatched. CDR3 bases: TGCGCCAGCAGCTCCAACCCTAGCGGGCCAACAGAGACCCAGTACTTC. It is translated as CASSSNPSGPTETQYF.

CDR3 sequence (DNA): TGTGCCAGCTCACAACGCTTTGGGCCCCAGCATTTT. Translation: CASSQRFGPQHF. This chain joins TRBV7-6 and TRBJ1-5, with unresolved D. In germline, CDR1 is SGHVS, CDR2 FNYEAQ. Trimming removed 8 bases at V and 9 bases at J, with 14 bases between. The CDR3 consists of 12 residues.

This rearrangement joins TRBV18 to TRBJ1-5; 8 nucleotides match TRBD1. The CDR3 is made up of 16 amino acids. V dropped 2 bases and J dropped 0; count of bases not matched to a gene: 3. Germline loops: CDR1 KGHSH, CDR2 LQKENI. DNA of the CDR3: TGTGCCAGCTCACCATCCGACAGGGGTAGCAATCAGCCCCAGCATTTT. Its translation is CASSPSDRGSNQPQHF.

V gene TRBV7-9 combines with J gene TRBJ2-7; TRBD2 might be the D (5 bases). The CDR3 has 16 amino acids. Germline-derived CDR1 and CDR2 are SEHNR and FQNEAQ (reference sequence). Trimming took 1 base from V and 1 from J, leaving 14 bases between them. CDR3 residues: CASSLGSGRGSYEQYF. DNA of the CDR3: TGTGCCAGCAGCTTAGGTTCGGGCCGAGGGTCCTACGAGCAGTACTTC.

This rearrangement joins TRBV9 to TRBJ2-7; 10 positions agree with TRBD1. Germline loops: CDR1 SGDLS, CDR2 YYNGEE. The CDR3 is 15 residues long. V lost 7 bases and J lost 2; bases outside the gene matches: 9. The CDR3 DNA follows: TGTGCCAGCGCCAGGGGGACAGGGGACACCTACGAGCAGTACTTC. Translated, it gives CASARGTGDTYEQYF. The variable domain in full, with the rest retrieved from reference TRBV9 and TRBJ2-7, is DSGVTQTPKHLITATGQRVTLRCSPRSGDLSVYWYQQSLDQGLQFLIQYYNGEERAKGNILERFSAQQFPDLHSELNLSSLELGDSALYFCASARGTGDTYEQYFGPGTRLTVT.

This clone has just a few counts. The chain uses TRBV28 and TRBJ2-5; 7 bases match TRBD1. The CDR3 consists of 14 residues. In germline, CDR1 is MDHEN, CDR2 SYDVKM. The V segment lost 6 bases and the J segment 4 bases; nucleotides outside the gene matches: 8. In DNA form, the CDR3 reads TGTGCCAGCAGCCTTGACAGGGAAAGAGAGACCCAGTACTTC. Protein: CASSLDRERETQYF.

The chain links TRBV9 to TRBJ1-2; the match to TRBD1 covers 7 bases. Germline V gene data show CDR1 as SGDLS and CDR2 as YYNGEE. V shed 0 bases, J shed 1 base, and the junction held 3 bases outside the gene matches. The CDR3 is 15 residues long. This chain's CDR3 is CASSVGTGFNYGYTF. CDR3 sequence (DNA): TGTGCCAGCAGCGTAGGGACAGGCTTTAACTATGGCTACACCTTC.

This clone was observed a few times. The chain is built from TRBV13 and TRBJ2-5, with a weak D call TRBD1 (6 bases). The germline CDR1 and CDR2 sequences are PRHDT and FYEKMQ (reference sequence). CDR3 length equals 13 residues. Trimming removed 1 base from V and 6 bases from J, with 9 bases in between. In nucleotides, the CDR3 is TGTGCCAGCAGCTTAGCTCAGGGGAAGACCCAGTACTTC. Its protein is CASSLAQGKTQYF.